This T cell receptor beta chain is from a study of STAT5B mutations in CD4+ large granular lymphocyte leukemia. For the study at large: Among healthy donors, a particular HLA allele went with more CDR3 'QG' motifs. Whole-study findings and limits: Approximately 25% of private leukemic clonotypes occurred rarely in other patients' non-leukemic repertoires. Compared with healthy controls (2/35), patient top clones favored TRBV06 (8/27).

Notes on this clone: The antigen remains undetermined.

Libraries were prepared by immunoSEQ multiplex PCR; TCRdb keeps only in-frame clonotypes and omits some of them. Of 23,000 or so clones listed, about 70% are singletons. Control samples were healthy donors' buffy coats. The CDR3 length is 13 residues. V lost 4 bases and J lost 4; bases outside the gene matches: 1. From germline, CDR1 is SGHKS and CDR2 YYEKEE (reference sequence). The rearrangement uses TRBV5-5 and TRBJ1-5, with 8 bases fitting TRBD1. The clonotype originates from a human donor in good health. Input material: CD4+ T cells from blood buffy coats. CDR3 protein: CASSHRGNQPQHF. The CDR3 DNA sequence: TGTGCCAGCAGCCACAGGGGGAATCAGCCCCAGCATTTT.